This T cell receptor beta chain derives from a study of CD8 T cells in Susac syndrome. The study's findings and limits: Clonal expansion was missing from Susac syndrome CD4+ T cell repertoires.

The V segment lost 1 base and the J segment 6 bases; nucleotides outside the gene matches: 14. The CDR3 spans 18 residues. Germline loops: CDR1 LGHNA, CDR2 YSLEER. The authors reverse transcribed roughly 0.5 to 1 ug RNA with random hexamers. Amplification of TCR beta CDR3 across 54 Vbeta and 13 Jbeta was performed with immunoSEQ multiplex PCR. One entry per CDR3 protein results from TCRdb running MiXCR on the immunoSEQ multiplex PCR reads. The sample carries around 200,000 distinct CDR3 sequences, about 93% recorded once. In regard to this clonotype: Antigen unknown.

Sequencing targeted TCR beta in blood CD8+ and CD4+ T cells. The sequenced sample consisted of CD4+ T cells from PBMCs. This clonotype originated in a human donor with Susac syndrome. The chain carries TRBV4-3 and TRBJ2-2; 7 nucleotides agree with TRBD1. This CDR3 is CASSQALIGTGVSGELFF. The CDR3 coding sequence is TGCGCCAGCAGCCAAGCCCTAATAGGAACAGGGGTGTCCGGGGAGCTGTTTTTT.